The T cell receptor (beta chain) described here comes from a study of OX40 agonist ivuxolimab in advanced cancers. Study-wide context: Prior checkpoint blockade (anti-PD-1, anti-PD-L1 or anti-CTLA-4) was permitted; around 40% had it.

Here immunoSEQ multiplex PCR was the method, and the copy in TCRdb shows in-frame clones only, minus some. The sample contains roughly 92,000 clones, 70% to 85% of which appear only once. The CDR3 is 21 residues long. J lost 0 bases, V lost 3 bases, and 18 bases had no gene match. Germline-derived CDR1 and CDR2 are SGHVS and FQNEAQ. On this clone itself: The target antigen is unknown.

Study findings and constraints: At 0.1 to 3.0 mg/kg, CD4+ and CD8+ blood T cells expanded clonally by week 6.

This rearrangement joins TRBV7-8 to TRBJ2-3, with 10 bases identical to TRBD2. The sample in question was CD4+ or CD8+ T cells sorted from blood, obtained in a trial of the OX40 agonist ivuxolimab. The sequence derives from an adult with an advanced solid tumor such as melanoma, head and neck, liver or kidney cancer. CDR3 sequence reads: CASSLELAGPVPPGSTDTQYF. CDR3 DNA: TGTGCCAGCAGCTTGGAACTAGCGGGGCCCGTGCCGCCTGGAAGCACAGATACGCAGTATTTT. The variable domain in full, completed from reference TRBV7-8 and TRBJ2-3, reads GAGVSQSPRYKVAKRGQDVALRCDPISGHVSLFWYQQALGQGPEFLTYFQNEAQLDKSGLPSDRFFAERPEGSVSTLKIQRTQQEDSAVYLCASSLELAGPVPPGSTDTQYFGPGTRLTVL.